This T cell receptor beta chain is from a study of identical twins. Study-level findings and limits: Findings depended on cross-sectional statistics rather than tracking the same donors.

Each CDR3 protein gets one entry after TCRdb re-called the 5' RACE reads with MiXCR. The table records hundreds of thousands of distinct CDR3 sequences, approximately 8% of them present only once. For this clonotype: As yet, its antigen is unknown.

All of the donors were Caucasians in good health. Trimming took 7 bases from V and 7 from J; bases not matched to a gene: 6. Germline CDR1 and CDR2: MNHNS and SASEGT. CDR3 length: 13 residues. Separately, the same data were catalogued under a study of yellow fever vaccine responses in identical twins.

The sequencing sample was made of CD8+ T cells sorted from blood. V usage is TRBV6-1 and J usage is TRBJ2-2, with 7 bases identical to TRBD1. The sequence was obtained from a woman aged 18 to 35 in good health. The CDR3, as DNA: TGTGCCAGCAACAGGGGCGACGGCGGGGAGCTGTTTTTT. Protein: CASNRGDGGELFF.